The entry below describes one T cell receptor beta chain. The antigen is undetermined. The same CDR3 also results from other DNA sequences found in this sample. The data were taken from a study of shared clonotypes between healthy human individuals. The CDR3 contains 13 residues. V dropped 2 bases and J dropped 2 bases, with 6 bases sitting between them. Per the germline V gene, CDR1 is SEHNR and CDR2 is FQNEAQ (reference sequence). Study results and caveats: Compared with clonotypes that all four donors shared, non-shared clonotypes had lower generation probabilities.

Method: immunoSEQ multiplex PCR; TCRdb's copy keeps in-frame clones and lacks some. The sample contains about 2.4 million clones, 80% to 95% of which appear only once. Sequencing was performed on naive CD4+ T cells from PBMCs. Subset meaning: CD45RA+ positively selected. This chain links TRBV7-9 with TRBJ1-1; D not certain. The origin of this receptor is a young man in good health. Some clones in this sample may be carry-over from other donors' samples. CDR3 region: CASSLTENTEAFF. CDR3 DNA sequence: TGTGCCAGCAGCTTAACAGAAAACACTGAAGCTTTCTTT.